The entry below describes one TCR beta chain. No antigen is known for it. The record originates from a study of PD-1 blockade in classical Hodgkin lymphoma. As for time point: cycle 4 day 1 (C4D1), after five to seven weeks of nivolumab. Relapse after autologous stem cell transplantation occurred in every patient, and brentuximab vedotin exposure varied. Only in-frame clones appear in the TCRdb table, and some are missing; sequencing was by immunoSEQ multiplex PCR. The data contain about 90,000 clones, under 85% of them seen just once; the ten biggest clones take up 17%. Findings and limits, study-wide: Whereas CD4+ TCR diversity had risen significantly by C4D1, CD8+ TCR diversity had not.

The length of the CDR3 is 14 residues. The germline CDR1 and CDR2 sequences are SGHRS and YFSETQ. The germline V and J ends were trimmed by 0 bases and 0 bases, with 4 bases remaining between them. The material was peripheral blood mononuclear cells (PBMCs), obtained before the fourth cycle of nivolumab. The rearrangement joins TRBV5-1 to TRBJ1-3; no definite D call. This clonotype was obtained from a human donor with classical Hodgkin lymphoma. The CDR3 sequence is CASSLGDSGNTIYF. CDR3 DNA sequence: TGCGCCAGCAGCTTGGGAGACTCTGGAAACACCATATATTTT.